This T cell receptor (beta chain) was found in a study of PD-1 blockade in classical Hodgkin lymphoma (TCRdb year 2020). Study-wide context: Nivolumab dosing was 3 mg/kg intravenously every 2 weeks, continuing until either disease progression or unacceptable toxicity. A peripheral blood immune signature of response to PD-1 blockade in classical Hodgkin lymphoma was defined using TCR beta sequencing and CyTOF.

From the germline V gene, CDR1 is LGHNA and CDR2 is YNFKEQ. V is trimmed back by 0 bases and J by 8 bases, and the junction contains 7 bases that no gene match accounts for. The cysteine opens and the phenylalanine closes a CDR3 of 16 amino acids. Of the read, only the CDR3 DNA is kept; its 48 bases are in frame from base 1. The Qiagen DNeasy kit was used to extract genomic DNA from unsorted PBMCs and from the negatively selected CD4+ and CD8+ fractions. Using primers that anneal to V and J segments, immunoSEQ multiplex PCR amplified the TCR beta CDR3 regions. A synthetic immune receptor repertoire was used to minimize amplification bias, and remaining bias was computationally removed after sequencing. In the paper's pipeline: Repertoire diversity was quantified as the Shannon entropy index using custom Python scripts. The unsorted, CD4+ and CD8+ repertoires were each analyzed separately, with the exception of combined analyses, where CD4+ and CD8+ sequences were merged in silico. Clonal expansion was defined as at least a 2-fold frequency increase after treatment relative to C1D1, with a pseudocount of 0.5 for undetected baseline clones. Singleton clones were defined as clones with 0 or 1 copy at C1D1, and non-singleton clones were defined as clones with 2 or more copies. By matching protein sequences in sorted samples from the same patient, clones expanded in unsorted samples were annotated as CD4+, CD8+ or unknown. Diversity changes from C1D1 to C4D1 were tested in paired samples using Wilcoxon tests. TCRdb retrieved this table from immuneACCESS and kept in-frame rearrangements only. Not all clones are present; in checked studies, unresolved V genes account for under half, and no reason is known for the remainder. Clone size and the V and J calls come from that table; the DNA yielded D and trimming. The sample table holds tens of thousands of clones, of which about nine tenths were seen once. The ten most abundant clones make up around 2.9% of the sample.

Broader findings and caveats from the paper: Baseline TCR diversity was reported to be lower in newly diagnosed patients than in healthy donors, and even lower in relapsed/refractory patients. The study covered only a single clinical trial cohort, and the causes of the repertoire differences, possibly disease activity or prior therapy, were still not defined. Among trial patients, those achieving complete response had baseline diversity similar to that of newly diagnosed patients, while diversity was significantly lower in partial responders and progressors. Diversity was lower in patients who began nivolumab less than 1 year after ASCT, so these patients were left out of later analyses to avoid confounding by immune reconstitution. By C4D1, a significant rise was seen in CD4+ TCR diversity but not in CD8+ TCR diversity (p=0.0027 vs p=0.16), and the rise was most apparent among complete responders (p=0.02).

The meaning of the sample's time point label: cycle 4 day 1 (C4D1), after six to seven weeks of nivolumab. All trial patients had relapsed after autologous stem cell transplantation, with cohorts A, B and C differing in prior brentuximab vedotin exposure. The trial cohort included around 60 patients with relapsed/refractory classical Hodgkin lymphoma, and each patient had a best overall response of complete response, partial response or progressive disease. In the multi-cohort phase II CheckMate 205 trial, trial patients received single-agent nivolumab. An independent review committee assessed best overall response by applying the 2007 International Working Group response criteria. Trial PBMCs were collected just before the start of nivolumab (C1D1) and during therapy at cycle 2 day 1 and cycle 4 day 1. After peripheral blood was drawn into 8 mL Vacutainer Cell Preparation Tubes, PBMCs were isolated by centrifugation and then cryopreserved.

Points on this clone: Its antigen remains undetermined. It has no much larger one-base neighbor in the sample; base qualities were not kept.

Here the sequenced sample was peripheral blood mononuclear cells (PBMCs), taken before the fourth cycle of nivolumab. This TCR was sampled from a human donor with classical Hodgkin lymphoma. The chain was built from TRBV4-2 and TRBJ1-4; 9 central nucleotides agree with TRBD1. The CDR3 in this case is CASSQDLRQGGEKLFF. The DNA reads TGTGCCAGCAGCCAAGATTTAAGACAGGGGGGCGAAAAACTGTTTTTT.